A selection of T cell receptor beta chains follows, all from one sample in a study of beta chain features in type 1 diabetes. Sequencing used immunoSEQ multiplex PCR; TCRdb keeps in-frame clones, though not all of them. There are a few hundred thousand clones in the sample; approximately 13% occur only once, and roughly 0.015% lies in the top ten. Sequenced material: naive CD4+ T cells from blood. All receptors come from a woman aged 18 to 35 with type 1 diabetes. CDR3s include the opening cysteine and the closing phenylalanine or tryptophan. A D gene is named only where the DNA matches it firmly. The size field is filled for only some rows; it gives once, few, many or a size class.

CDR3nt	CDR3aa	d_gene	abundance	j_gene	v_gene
TGTGCCAGCAGCCTAAGACTCTATGGCTACACCTTC	CASSLRLYGYTF	-	few	TRBJ1-2	TRBV7-9
TGCGCCAGCAGCCCAATCGCCGGGACAGGCTCCTACGAGCAGTACTTC	CASSPIAGTGSYEQYF	TRBD1	-	TRBJ2-7	TRBV5-1
TGTGCCAGCAGCGTAGCGGGGAACACTGAAGCTTTCTTT	CASSVAGNTEAFF	-	few	TRBJ1-1	TRBV9
TGCACCGCAAGGGGGAATGAGCAGTTCTTC	CTARGNEQFF	-	few	TRBJ2-1	TRBV20-1
TGCAGTGCTACCGCGGGAGATACGCAGTATTTT	CSATAGDTQYF	-	few	TRBJ2-3	TRBV20-1
TGTGCCAGCAGTTGGACACTAAAGGATCGTCAAGAGACCCAGTACTTC	CASSWTLKDRQETQYF	-	-	TRBJ2-5	TRBV28
TGCAGCGTTGGGGCGAGCAATGAGCAGTTCTTC	CSVGASNEQFF	-	-	TRBJ2-1	TRBV29-1
TGTGCCAGCACCCTAAGCGTAGCGGGGCTTACCTACAATGAGCAGTTCTTC	CASTLSVAGLTYNEQFF	TRBD2	few	TRBJ2-1	TRBV27
TGTGCCAGCAGCTTAGGGACAGGAAACACTGAAGCTTTCTTT	CASSLGTGNTEAFF	TRBD1	few	TRBJ1-1	TRBV7-9
TGTGCCAGCAGTCCGGGACTAGCGGGTACAGATACGCAGTATTTT	CASSPGLAGTDTQYF	TRBD2	once	TRBJ2-3	TRBV11-3
TGTGCCAGCAGCCACGGGAGCGCGGGTTCAGATACGCAGTATTTT	CASSHGSAGSDTQYF	-	-	TRBJ2-3	TRBV27
TGTGCCAGCAGCTCCACCGGGACTAGCGGGAAGGGCCATACGCAGTATTTT	CASSSTGTSGKGHTQYF	TRBD2	once	TRBJ2-3	TRBV13
TGTGCCATCAGTCTCGATGGGACAGGGGAATTCTTC	CAISLDGTGEFF	TRBD1	few	TRBJ2-1	TRBV10-3
TGTGCCAGCAGTTTAGGGGGGAGCAGGCGGAATGAGCAGTTCTTC	CASSLGGSRRNEQFF	-	few	TRBJ2-1	TRBV28
TGCAGCGTTTCCGGCGGGAGAGGGTTCACAGATACGCAGTATTTT	CSVSGGRGFTDTQYF	TRBD2	-	TRBJ2-3	TRBV29-1
TGCAGCGTTGACCTAGCGCCTCAGCCCAGGGAATACTTC	CSVDLAPQPREYF	-	-	TRBJ2-5	TRBV29-1
TGTGCCAGCAGCCAAACAGGGGGATTCGCTGAAGCTTTCTTT	CASSQTGGFAEAFF	TRBD1	-	TRBJ1-1	TRBV5-4
TGTGCCTGGAGGGGACAGGGAGCCGGCAATCAGCCCCAGCATTTT	CAWRGQGAGNQPQHF	TRBD1	-	TRBJ1-5	TRBV30
TGTGCCAGCAGCCTGGACAGGGCAATTTACGAGCAGTACTTC	CASSLDRAIYEQYF	TRBD1	-	TRBJ2-7	TRBV11-2
TGTGCCGTAAACAGGGCGAACACTGAAGCTTTCTTT	CAVNRANTEAFF	-	-	TRBJ1-1	TRBV30
TGTGCCAGCAGTGAGGGGACTAGCGGGAGTGCAGATACGCAGTATTTT	CASSEGTSGSADTQYF	TRBD2	few	TRBJ2-3	TRBV2